What follows are 13 T cell receptor beta chains derived from one specimen sequenced in a study of technical replicates of blood from a handful of donors. Here immunoSEQ multiplex PCR was the method, and the copy in TCRdb shows in-frame clones only, minus some. The sample has 75,000 to 95,000 clones; approximately 95% are singletons. The specimen sequenced was T cells isolated from PBMCs. These receptors originate from a human donor in good health.

The chain uses TRBV5-1 and TRBJ1-1; D gene ambiguous. Germline CDR1 is SGHRS and CDR2 is YFSETQ. CDR3 length equals 15 residues. The V and J ends lost 1 base and 0 bases respectively, with 10 bases between them. The CDR3 nucleotides are TGCGCCAGCAGCTTGATTTCCACAGTGAACACTGAAGCTTTCTTT. Protein product: CASSLISTVNTEAFF.

The CDR3 is CASRLAGDTQYF. In DNA form, the CDR3 reads TGTGCCAGCCGACTAGCCGGTGATACGCAGTATTTT. The V and J genes are TRBV2 and TRBJ2-3, with TRBD2 identical over 7 bases. V was clipped by 8 bases and J by 6 bases; unmatched bases: 5. CDR1 is SNHLY and CDR2 is FYNNEI in the germline V gene. The CDR3 runs to 12 residues.

The chain employs TRBV5-1 and TRBJ1-4, with 10 bases identical to TRBD1. The CDR3 has 15 amino acids. V shed 4 bases, J shed 8 bases, and the junction held 8 bases outside the gene matches. The V gene's germline CDR1 is SGHRS and CDR2 YFSETQ. This CDR3 reads CASSIWGTGDEKLFF. For the CDR3, the DNA is TGCGCCAGCAGCATCTGGGGGACAGGGGACGAAAAACTGTTTTTT.

This clone has only one observation. The chain couples TRBV11-3 to TRBJ2-2, with TRBD2 matching 9 bases. The CDR3 is 14 amino acids. Germline V lookup: CDR1 SGHNT, CDR2 YENEEA. The J segment lost 6 bases and the V segment lost 4 bases, leaving 3 bases of the junction unmatched. CDR3 sequence (DNA): TGTGCCAGCAGCTCGGGACTAGCAGCCGGGGAGCTGTTTTTT. Translation gives CASSSGLAAGELFF. Combining the CDR3 with reference TRBV11-3 and TRBJ2-2 gives the whole variable domain EAGVVQSPRYKIIEKKQPVAFWCNPISGHNTLYWYLQNLGQGPELLIRYENEEAVDDSQLPKDRFSAERLKGVDSTLKIQPAELGDSAVYLCASSSGLAAGELFFGEGSRLTVL.

This chain connects TRBV7-6 to TRBJ2-7; D may be TRBD2 (5 bases). The CDR3 loop spans 14 amino acids. Germline-derived CDR1 and CDR2 are SGHVS and FNYEAQ. The germline V and J ends were trimmed by 2 bases and 6 bases, with 14 bases remaining between them. The CDR3 nucleotides read TGTGCCAGCAGCTTAACGCCTAGCAGTGGCGAGCAGTACTTC. Its translation: CASSLTPSSGEQYF.

This chain links TRBV7-8 with TRBJ1-5, with a tentative D call TRBD1 (6 bases). Trimming pared 3 bases from V and 7 bases from J, leaving 7 bases between. This CDR3 has 12 residues. Germline V gene data show CDR1 as SGHVS and CDR2 as FQNEAQ. The DNA for the CDR3 is TGTGCCAGCAGCTTGACAGGCCAGCCCCAGCATTTT. Its protein product is CASSLTGQPQHF.

The chain is built from TRBV25-1 and TRBJ2-1; possible D gene TRBD2, 5 bases. Germline CDR1 reads MGHDK; CDR2 reads SYGVNS. The length of the CDR3 is 15 residues. Deletions cut 2 bases from V and 0 bases from J, with 8 bases between. The CDR3 loop is CASSEDYSSYNEQFF. The CDR3 DNA reads TGTGCCAGCAGTGAAGACTATAGCTCCTACAATGAGCAGTTCTTC.

The chain couples TRBV7-3 to TRBJ1-3; the D gene is possibly TRBD1 (5 bases). This CDR3 is 14 amino acids long. V lost 5 bases and J lost 8, with 16 bases in between. Germline V CDR1 and CDR2: SGHTA, FQGTGA. The CDR3 here is CASSPGTSGDTIYF. The CDR3 DNA sequence: TGTGCCAGCAGCCCCGGGACTTCGGGCGACACCATATATTTT. The whole variable domain, remainder taken from reference TRBV7-3 and TRBJ1-3, is GAGVSQTPSNKVTEKGKYVELRCDPISGHTALYWYRQSLGQGPEFLIYFQGTGAADDSGLPNDRFFAVRPEGSVSTLKIQRTERGDSAVYLCASSPGTSGDTIYFGEGSWLTVV.

In this sample, this clone turned up once. The chain carries TRBV29-1 and TRBJ2-2; 9 bases match TRBD2. Germline V gives CDR1 SQVTM, CDR2 ANQGSEA. This CDR3 is built from 11 residues. The DNA for the CDR3 is TGCAGTGCGGGAGGGGCAGGGGAGCTGTTTTTT. Its translation: CSAGGAGELFF.

The chain employs TRBV4-1 and TRBJ2-1; 7 bases agree with TRBD1. Germline V lookup: CDR1 MGHRA, CDR2 YSYEKL. J was trimmed by 7 bases and V by 4 bases; bases with no gene match: 4. The CDR3 is made up of 13 amino acids. The CDR3 spells CASSLKGANEQFF. CDR3 nucleotide sequence: TGCGCCAGCAGCCTGAAGGGGGCAAATGAGCAGTTCTTC.

The rearrangement links TRBV5-1 to TRBJ2-2, with D perhaps TRBD2 (5 bases). Germline V gives CDR1 SGHRS, CDR2 YFSETQ. V lost 1 base and J 5 bases, leaving 12 bases between the germline ends. The CDR3 contains 15 residues. CDR3 bases: TGCGCCAGCAGCTTGTCTTCTAGAGGGACCGGGGAGCTGTTTTTT. This sequence encodes CASSLSSRGTGELFF.

This clone has only one observation. The chain couples TRBV7-9 to TRBJ2-7, with D unclear. The germline V and J ends were trimmed by 5 bases and 7 bases, with 9 bases remaining between them. Germline V gene sequence: CDR1 SEHNR, CDR2 FQNEAQ (reference sequence). The length of the CDR3 is 11 residues. CDR3 coding DNA: TGTGCCAGCAGCACCTCCCGGGAGCAGTACTTC. This sequence encodes CASSTSREQYF.

This clone came up a few times. The CDR3 is CASSPGTGDQPQHF. Written as DNA, the CDR3 is TGTGCCAGCTCACCCGGGACAGGGGATCAGCCCCAGCATTTT. The rearrangement uses TRBV18 and TRBJ1-5; 10 bases match TRBD1. Germline V gene lookup returns CDR1 KGHSH and CDR2 LQKENI. CDR3 length: 14 amino acids. The V and J ends lost 3 bases and 5 bases, in that order; junction bases with no gene match: 1.